These 8 T cell receptor beta chains were all obtained from the same sample, sequenced in a study of blood T cell repertoires in COVID-19. Method: immunoSEQ multiplex PCR; TCRdb's copy keeps in-frame clones and lacks some. Of about 150,000 clones in the sample, around 80% were seen once. The sequenced sample was peripheral blood. These receptors were obtained from a human donor with acute or convalescent COVID-19. The donor label of this sample is uncertain.

The gene calls are TRBV5-4 and TRBJ2-4; no clear D. This CDR3 spans 14 amino acids. The V gene's germline CDR1 is SGHNT and CDR2 YYREEE (reference sequence). Trimming took 1 base from V and 0 from J, leaving 5 bases between them. The CDR3 sequence is CASSLRVAKNIQYF. CDR3 coding DNA: TGTGCCAGCAGCTTGCGAGTAGCCAAAAACATTCAGTACTTC.

J is TRBJ1-1 and V is TRBV5-1, with 9 positions matching TRBD1. Germline lookup yields CDR1 SGHRS and CDR2 YFSETQ. The CDR3 sequence is 12 residues long. With V trimmed by 3 bases and J by 6 bases, 0 bases remained unmatched. The CDR3 loop reads CASSWDRAEAFF. The CDR3 DNA is TGCGCCAGCAGCTGGGACAGGGCTGAAGCTTTCTTT.

The genes are TRBV6-6 and TRBJ2-1, with 8 bases that match TRBD1. Germline V gene data show CDR1 as MNHNY and CDR2 as SVGAGI (reference sequence). J was trimmed by 3 bases and V by 5 bases; bases with no gene match: 18. This CDR3 region has 19 residues. The CDR3 sequence is CASSPWAGGTKIRYNEQFF. The DNA of the CDR3 is TGTGCCAGCAGTCCGTGGGCAGGGGGCACCAAGATACGCTACAATGAGCAGTTCTTC.

The rearrangement joins TRBV11-2 to TRBJ1-4, with a tentative D call TRBD1 (5 bases). The CDR3 is made up of 18 amino acids. Trimming left V 0 bases short and J 5 bases short, with 19 bases between. Germline loops: CDR1 SGHAT, CDR2 FQNNGV. Here the CDR3 reads CASSLDSGRRAGNEKLFF. The CDR3 DNA reads as TGTGCCAGCAGCTTAGATTCGGGGCGAAGGGCGGGGAATGAAAAACTGTTTTTT.

J is TRBJ2-7 and V is TRBV2, with D perhaps matching TRBD2 (6 bases). This CDR3 has 14 amino acids. The germline gives CDR1 SNHLY, CDR2 FYNNEI. Deletions cut 5 bases from V and 0 bases from J, with 11 bases between. CDR3 amino acids: CASSLGLSSYEQYF. CDR3 in DNA: TGTGCCAGCAGTCTGGGACTTAGCTCCTACGAGCAGTACTTC.

This clone was counted between two and nine times. Other DNA sequences in this specimen translate into the identical CDR3. The rearrangement uses TRBV6-5 and TRBJ1-5, with a tentative D call TRBD1 (5 bases). From germline, CDR1 is MNHEY and CDR2 SVGAGI. This CDR3 region has 14 residues. V lost 0 bases and J 4 bases, leaving 7 bases between the germline ends. The CDR3 region is CASSYSGVNQPQHF. The CDR3, as DNA: TGTGCCAGCAGTTACTCAGGGGTGAATCAGCCCCAGCATTTT.

This clone was picked up one time. The V and J genes are TRBV15 and TRBJ2-7; 7 nucleotides agree with TRBD2. This CDR3 contains 15 residues. The germline gives CDR1 LNHNV, CDR2 YYDKDF (reference sequence). The V gene end was trimmed by 0 bases and the J gene end by 4 bases; junction bases not matched to a gene: 6. This CDR3 is CATSREPRGEYEQYF. The CDR3 DNA is TGTGCCACCAGCAGAGAGCCCCGGGGGGAGTACGAGCAGTACTTC.

The chain joins TRBV5-6 to TRBJ1-3, with unresolved D. Germline V gives CDR1 SGHDT, CDR2 YYEEEE. This CDR3 contains 15 residues. V gave up 4 bases and J gave up 5 bases, with 16 bases separating them. Written as DNA, the CDR3 is TGTGCCAGCAGCCCAACCGACAAAGATCGAAACACCATATATTTT. Translation: CASSPTDKDRNTIYF.